This record covers a single TCR beta chain. Its antigen remains unknown. A much larger clone lies a single base off, so this may be a read error. TCR beta VDJ and CDR3 were profiled, and genomic DNA was the template. TCRdb independently ran MiXCR on the reads; one entry per CDR3 protein. The data show 400,000 to 600,000 distinct CDR3 sequences, less than 35% seen once. The CDR3 totals 14 residues. Looked up from germline, CDR1 is SEHNR and CDR2 is FQNEAQ (reference sequence). These data originate in a study of CD8+CD57+ T cells in acquired aplastic anemia. The overall study: Average DNA yield from sorted CD4+ and CD8+ cells was about 3 ug.

Study results and caveats: Shared by patients and controls, twenty-nine CD8+ CDR3s were abundant in patients.

Patients selected for sequencing had displayed CD8+CD57+ cell expansion by flow cytometry. Blood was sampled before the patients had received any therapy. What was sequenced was sorted CD4+, CD8+, or CD8+CD57+ T cells (not recorded which) from PBMCs. The receptor was isolated from a human donor with aplastic anemia. V gene TRBV7-9 combines with J gene TRBJ1-1, with D possibly matching TRBD1 (5 bases). CDR3: CASSLGRLGTGAFF. CDR3 bases: TGTGCCAGCAGCTTAGGACGCCTCGGGACTGGAGCTTTCTTT.